This T cell receptor beta chain originates from a study of shared clonotypes between healthy human individuals. The germline V gene encodes CDR1 SGHRS and CDR2 YFSETQ. Trimming removed 8 bases from V and 4 bases from J, with 12 bases in between. The CDR3 contains 13 residues. TCRdb keeps only in-frame clones here, not all; method: immunoSEQ multiplex PCR. The sample consists of about 2 million clones, roughly 94% of them appearing once. The chain is built from TRBV5-1 and TRBJ2-2; D ambiguous. Material for sequencing was naive CD4+ T cells sorted from blood. Subset in this sample: CD45RA+ positively selected. The receptor comes from a man between 18 and 35 years old in good health. The CDR3 DNA reads as TGCGCCAGTATGGACCCGGCCACCGGGGAGCTGTTTTTT. Its protein product is CASMDPATGELFF. Combining the CDR3 with reference TRBV5-1 and TRBJ2-2 gives the whole variable domain KAGVTQTPRYLIKTRGQQVTLSCSPISGHRSVSWYQQTPGQGLQFLFEYFSETQRNKGNFPGRFSGRQFSNSRSEMNVSTLELGDSALYLCASMDPATGELFFGEGSRLTVL.